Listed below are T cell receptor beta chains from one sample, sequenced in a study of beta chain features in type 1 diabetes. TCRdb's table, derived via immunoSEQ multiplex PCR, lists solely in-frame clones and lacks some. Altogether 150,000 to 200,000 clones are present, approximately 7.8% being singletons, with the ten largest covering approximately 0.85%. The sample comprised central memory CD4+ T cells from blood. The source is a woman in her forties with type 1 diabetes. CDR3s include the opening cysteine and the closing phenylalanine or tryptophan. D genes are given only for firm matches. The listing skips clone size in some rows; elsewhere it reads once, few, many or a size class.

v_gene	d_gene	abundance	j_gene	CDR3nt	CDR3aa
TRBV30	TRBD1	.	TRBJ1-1	TGTGCCTGGGGGACAGGGGGGGGATACACTGAAGCTTTCTTT	CAWGTGGGYTEAFF
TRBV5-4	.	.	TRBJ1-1	TGTGCCAGCAGCCCACAGGTTCGGTCAGTTGGCACTGAAGCTTTCTTT	CASSPQVRSVGTEAFF
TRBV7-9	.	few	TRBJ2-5	TGTGCCAGCAGCTACAACGGGGGACAAGAGACCCAGTACTTC	CASSYNGGQETQYF
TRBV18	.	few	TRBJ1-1	TGTGCCAGCTCACCGTATAGGGAGGGCACTGAAGCTTTCTTT	CASSPYREGTEAFF
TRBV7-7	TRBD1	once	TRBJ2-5	TGTGCTAGCAGCTCCTTGACAGGGGATAGGGAGACCCAGTACTTC	CASSSLTGDRETQYF
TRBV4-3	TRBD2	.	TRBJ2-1	TGCGCCAGCAGCCAAGGTATCACGGGAGGGCTAGTTGAGCAGTTCTTC	CASSQGITGGLVEQFF
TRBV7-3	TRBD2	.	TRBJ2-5	TGTGCCAGCAGCCCTGGGGGAGGGGAGACCCAGTACTTC	CASSPGGGETQYF
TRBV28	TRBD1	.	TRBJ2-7	TGTGCCAGCAGCTTTCGGACAGGGATCTACGAGCAGTACTTC	CASSFRTGIYEQYF
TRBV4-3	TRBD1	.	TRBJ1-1	TGCGCCAGCAGCCAGGTTCGACAGGGAAACACTGAAGCTTTCTTT	CASSQVRQGNTEAFF
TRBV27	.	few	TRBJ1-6	TGTGCCACCGCCCACCGGGACACAAATTCACCCCTCCACTTT	CATAHRDTNSPLHF
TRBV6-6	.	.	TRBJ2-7	TGTGCCAGCGGGACCCGACAGGTCTGGGAGCAGTACTTC	CASGTRQVWEQYF
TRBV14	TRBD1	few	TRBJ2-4	TGTGCCAGCAGCCGAGCCGGGACAGGGGGGAGAAACATTCAGTACTTC	CASSRAGTGGRNIQYF
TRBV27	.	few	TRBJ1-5	TGTGCCAGCAGTCCCCGGGCAGGGTATAGCAATCAGCCCCAGCATTTT	CASSPRAGYSNQPQHF
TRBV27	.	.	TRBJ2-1	TGTGCCAGCAGCCGCCCTACCGGGACTTCTCTCCGAGAGCAGTTCTTC	CASSRPTGTSLREQFF
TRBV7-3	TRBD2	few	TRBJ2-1	TGTGCCAGCAGCCGGACTAGCCATACAAACAATGAGCAGTTCTTC	CASSRTSHTNNEQFF
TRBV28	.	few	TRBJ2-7	TGTGCCAGCAGTTTATCACAGGAGGGCTGGCAGTACTTC	CASSLSQEGWQYF
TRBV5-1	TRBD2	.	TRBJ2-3	TGCGCCAGCAGACCCCAACCTAGCGGGGGGTACACAGATACGCAGTATTTT	CASRPQPSGGYTDTQYF
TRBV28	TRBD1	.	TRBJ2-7	TGTGCCAGCTTAGGGGACAGCTCCTACGAGCAGTACTTC	CASLGDSSYEQYF
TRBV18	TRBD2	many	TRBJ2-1	TGTGCCAGCTCACCCCAGCGGGAGAGGGAGCAGTTCTTC	CASSPQREREQFF
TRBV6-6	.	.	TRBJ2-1	TGTGCCAGCAGACCCTCGACAGGCCCTGAGCAGTTCTTC	CASRPSTGPEQFF
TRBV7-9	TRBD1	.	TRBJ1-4	TGTGCCAGCAGCTTAGGCGGGCGGGGACAGGTCAATGAAAAACTGTTTTTT	CASSLGGRGQVNEKLFF
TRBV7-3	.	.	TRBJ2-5	TGTGCCAGCAGCTTCGGCGGCCTAAAGACCCAGTACTTC	CASSFGGLKTQYF
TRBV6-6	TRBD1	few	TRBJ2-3	TGTGCCAGCGCTCGGGGGACAGGAGCGATGGATACGCAGTATTTT	CASARGTGAMDTQYF
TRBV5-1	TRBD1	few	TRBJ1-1	TGCGCCAGCAGCCTTGACAGGGGGAACACTGAAGCTTTCTTT	CASSLDRGNTEAFF
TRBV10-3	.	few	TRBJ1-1	TGTGCCATCAGTGCCCCGGGGAACACTGAAGCTTTCTTT	CAISAPGNTEAFF
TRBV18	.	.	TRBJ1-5	TGTGCCAGCTCACTACAGGGACCGGGTAGCAATCAGCCCCAGCATTTT	CASSLQGPGSNQPQHF
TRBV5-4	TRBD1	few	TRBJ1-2	TGTGCCAGCAGCGGCCTCGGGACAGGGTGGAGTGGCTACACCTTC	CASSGLGTGWSGYTF
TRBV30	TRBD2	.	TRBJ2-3	TGTGCCTGGACTAGCGGGAGGACAGATACGCAGTATTTT	CAWTSGRTDTQYF
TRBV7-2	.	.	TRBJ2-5	TGTGCCAGCAGCTTACAGGTGTACGAGACCCAGTACTTC	CASSLQVYETQYF
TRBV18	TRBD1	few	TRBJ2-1	TGTGCCAGCGGAAACAGGGGTTCTTCCTACAATGAGCAGTTCTTC	CASGNRGSSYNEQFF
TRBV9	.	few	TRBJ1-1	TGTGCCAGCAGCGTAGACAGAGTTAACACTGAAGCTTTCTTT	CASSVDRVNTEAFF
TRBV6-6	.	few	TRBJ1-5	TGTGTCGTACAGGGAGCCAATCAGCCCCAGCATTTT	CVVQGANQPQHF
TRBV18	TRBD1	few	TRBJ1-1	TGTGCCAGCTCACCACAGCGAACAGGGGATGGAGCTTTCTTT	CASSPQRTGDGAFF
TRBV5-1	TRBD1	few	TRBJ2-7	TGTGCCAGCCTCCGAGGGACAGGGGGTGAGCAGTACTTC	CASLRGTGGEQYF
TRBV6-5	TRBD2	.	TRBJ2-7	TGTGCCAGCAGTTGGGGACTAGCGGGAGTTAGGGGCGAGCAGTACTTC	CASSWGLAGVRGEQYF
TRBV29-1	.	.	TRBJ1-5	TGCAGCGTCCAATTTGGCCCGGGAAATCAGCCCCAGCATTTT	CSVQFGPGNQPQHF
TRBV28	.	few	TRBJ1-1	TGTGCCAGCAGTTATACAGGGAGAACTGAAGCTTTCTTT	CASSYTGRTEAFF
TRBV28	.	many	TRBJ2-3	TGTGCCAGCAGTTTAAATTGGGCAACCACAGATACGCAGTATTTT	CASSLNWATTDTQYF
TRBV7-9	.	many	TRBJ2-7	TGTGCCAGCAGCTTAGGGGGCTTTGGAAACGAGCAGTACTTC	CASSLGGFGNEQYF
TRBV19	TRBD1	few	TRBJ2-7	TGTGCCAGTAAGGGACAGGGGATCTACGAGCAGTACTTC	CASKGQGIYEQYF
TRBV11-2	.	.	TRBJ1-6	TGTGCCAGCAGGTCCGGGGGAGGTTCACCCCTCCACTTT	CASRSGGGSPLHF
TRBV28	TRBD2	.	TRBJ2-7	TGTGCCAGCAGTTTAAGGCGGGGGACCTACGAGCAGTACTTC	CASSLRRGTYEQYF
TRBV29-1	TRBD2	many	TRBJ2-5	TGCAGCGTTGAAGATGCGACTAGCGGGGGGGGGTACCAGTACTTC	CSVEDATSGGGYQYF
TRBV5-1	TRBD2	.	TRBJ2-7	TGCGCCAGCAGCTTTGCGGGGGTAAGCGAGCAGTACTTC	CASSFAGVSEQYF
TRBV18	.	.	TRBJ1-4	TGTGCCAGCTCACCACAGAGGGCCGATGAAAAACTGTTTTTT	CASSPQRADEKLFF
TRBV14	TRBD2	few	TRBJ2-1	TGTGCCAGCAGTCGTTTAGCGGGAGTGGGTAGGAATGAGCAGTTCTTC	CASSRLAGVGRNEQFF
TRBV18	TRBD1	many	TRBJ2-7	TGTGCCAGCTCACCCCCGACAGGGGGCTCTGGGTACGAGCAGTACTTC	CASSPPTGGSGYEQYF
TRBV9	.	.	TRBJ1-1	TGTGCCAGCAGCGTAGCAGGTAACACTGAAGCTTTCTTT	CASSVAGNTEAFF
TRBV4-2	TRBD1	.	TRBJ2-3	TGTGCCAGCAGCCAAGATCGTGGGCAGGGGGCAACAGATACGCAGTATTTT	CASSQDRGQGATDTQYF
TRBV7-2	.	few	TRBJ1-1	TGTGCCAGCAGCCGAGGGGACACATTGAACACTGAAGCTTTCTTT	CASSRGDTLNTEAFF
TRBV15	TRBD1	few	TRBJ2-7	TGTGCCACCAGCAGAGATCCGACAGGGGGGGACGAGCAGTACTTC	CATSRDPTGGDEQYF
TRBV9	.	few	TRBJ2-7	TGTGCCAGCAGCGCTCGGACGGGAAGCTCCTACGAGCAGTACTTC	CASSARTGSSYEQYF
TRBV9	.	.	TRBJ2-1	TGTGCCAGCAGCGTTGAACGGGACTCCTACAATGAGCAGTTCTTC	CASSVERDSYNEQFF
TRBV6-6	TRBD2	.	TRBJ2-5	TGTGCCAGCAGTTATGGCGGGGGGTACCAAGAGACCCAGTACTTC	CASSYGGGYQETQYF
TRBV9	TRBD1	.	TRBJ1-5	TGTGCCAGCAGCGTAGGGGACAGTAGGAGACAGCCCCAGCATTTT	CASSVGDSRRQPQHF
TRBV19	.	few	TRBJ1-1	TGTGCCAGTAGTATGAGGGGGACTGAAGCTTTCTTT	CASSMRGTEAFF
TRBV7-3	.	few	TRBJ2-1	TGTGCCAGCAGCGGCCGTAGCGGAAGCTCCTACAATGAGCAGTTCTTC	CASSGRSGSSYNEQFF